The TCR beta chain described here comes from a study of blood T cell repertoires in COVID-19. Sequencing used immunoSEQ multiplex PCR; TCRdb keeps in-frame clones, though not all of them. The data show some 70,000 clones, with 84% seen just once and about 4.4% held by the top ten. This CDR3 is built from 13 residues. Germline loops: CDR1 SGHTA, CDR2 FQGNSA. Trimming stripped 2 bases from V and 11 bases from J, with 15 bases between. The specimen was peripheral blood. This chain links TRBV7-2 with TRBJ1-1, with D possibly matching TRBD1 (6 bases). The source is a woman aged 60-75 years with acute or convalescent COVID-19. CDR3 nucleotide sequence: TGTGCCAGCAGCTTATTACAGGGTGAATTGGCTTTCTTT. Amino acid sequence: CASSLLQGELAFF.